Listed below are T cell receptor beta chains from one sample, sequenced in a study of OX40 agonist ivuxolimab in advanced cancers. TCRdb's table, derived via immunoSEQ multiplex PCR, lists solely in-frame clones and lacks some. Among approximately 50,000 clones listed, roughly 89% were seen once. The sequenced sample was CD4+ or CD8+ T cells sorted from blood, obtained in a trial of the OX40 agonist ivuxolimab. The receptors come from an adult with an advanced solid tumor such as melanoma, head and neck, liver or kidney cancer. Both conserved end residues are part of each CDR3. Fields, in order: clone size, V gene, J gene, D gene, CDR3 DNA, CDR3 protein. D genes are given only for firm matches. Size is stated for part of the rows, as once, few or many counts, or as a class when the clone is expanded.

size: -; V: TRBV21-1; J: TRBJ1-5; D: -; DNA: TGTGCCAGCAGCAAAGATCGAACAGAGAGCAATCAGCCCCAGCATTTT; CDR3: CASSKDRTESNQPQHF
size: -; V: TRBV5-8; J: TRBJ2-6; D: -; DNA: TGTGCCAGCAGGGATGAGGGGTCTGGGGCCAACGTCCTGACTTTC; CDR3: CASRDEGSGANVLTF
size: few; V: TRBV7-9; J: TRBJ2-3; D: -; DNA: TGTGCCAGCAGCTTCGGACAGACTAGCACAGATACGCAGTATTTT; CDR3: CASSFGQTSTDTQYF
size: -; V: TRBV2; J: TRBJ2-3; D: TRBD2; DNA: TGTGCCAGCAGTTTGGGGACTAGCGGGGGAAATACGCAGTATTTT; CDR3: CASSLGTSGGNTQYF
size: -; V: TRBV6-6; J: TRBJ1-5; D: TRBD1; DNA: TGTGCCAGCAGGGGGACAGGGGGAAATCAGCCCCAGCATTTT; CDR3: CASRGTGGNQPQHF
size: -; V: TRBV11-2; J: TRBJ2-3; D: -; DNA: TGTGCCAGCAGCTCGGGACTCCCTCCCGCAGATACGCAGTATTTT; CDR3: CASSSGLPPADTQYF
size: -; V: TRBV5-1; J: TRBJ2-5; D: -; DNA: TGCGCCAGCAGCTTGGGGGGCGTCCAAGAGACCCAGTACTTC; CDR3: CASSLGGVQETQYF
size: -; V: TRBV5-5; J: TRBJ2-1; D: TRBD2; DNA: TGTGCCAGCAGCTTGGCCGCGCTAGCGGGGTACAATGAGCAGTTCTTC; CDR3: CASSLAALAGYNEQFF
size: -; V: TRBV2; J: TRBJ2-5; D: -; DNA: TGTGCCAGCGGCCAAACAGGCCCCCAAGAGACCCAGTACTTC; CDR3: CASGQTGPQETQYF
size: -; V: TRBV5-4; J: TRBJ2-2; D: TRBD2; DNA: TGTGCCAGCAGATCTGGACTAGCGGGAACTAACACCGGGGAGCTGTTTTTT; CDR3: CASRSGLAGTNTGELFF
size: -; V: TRBV19; J: TRBJ2-5; D: TRBD2; DNA: TGTGCCAGTAGCCCCGGGACTAGAGAGACCCAGTACTTC; CDR3: CASSPGTRETQYF
size: -; V: TRBV25-1; J: TRBJ1-3; D: -; DNA: TGTGCCAGCAGTGCCCCCGGGGGGGTCGGAAACACCATATATTTT; CDR3: CASSAPGGVGNTIYF
size: -; V: TRBV7-3; J: TRBJ2-7; D: TRBD1; DNA: TGTGCCAGCAGCCCAGGTGCAGGGGGCAGCTCCTACGAGCAGTACTTC; CDR3: CASSPGAGGSSYEQYF
size: once; V: TRBV9; J: TRBJ2-1; D: -; DNA: TGTGCCAGCAGCGTAGCTAAGTACAATGAGCAGTTCTTC; CDR3: CASSVAKYNEQFF
size: -; V: TRBV11-1; J: TRBJ1-1; D: -; DNA: TGTGCCAGCAGCTTAGGGTCTGGGGGCTTGAACACTGAAGCTTTCTTT; CDR3: CASSLGSGGLNTEAFF
size: -; V: TRBV5-4; J: TRBJ1-1; D: -; DNA: TGTGCCAGCAGCTTGGCATCGCCCCCCCGCACTGAAGCTTTCTTT; CDR3: CASSLASPPRTEAFF
size: -; V: TRBV6-5; J: TRBJ2-5; D: -; DNA: TGTGCCGCCGCCGGAGGATTGGGAGAGACCCAGTACTTC; CDR3: CAAAGGLGETQYF
size: -; V: TRBV10-1; J: TRBJ2-7; D: -; DNA: TGCGCCAGCAGTCCTTCTGGTCACCAGTACGAGCAGTACTTC; CDR3: CASSPSGHQYEQYF
size: -; V: TRBV30; J: TRBJ1-4; D: TRBD1; DNA: TGTGCCTGGAGTGTGAGACAGGGGGAAAAACTGTTTTTT; CDR3: CAWSVRQGEKLFF
size: -; V: TRBV19; J: TRBJ1-5; D: -; DNA: TGTGCCAGTAGTATAGATTCACGGACAGTTTACCCTATACCCCAGCATTTT; CDR3: CASSIDSRTVYPIPQHF
size: -; V: TRBV5-4; J: TRBJ2-3; D: -; DNA: TGTGCCAGCAGCTTGGCGCGGCGGCGAGGGACAGATACGCAGTATTTT; CDR3: CASSLARRRGTDTQYF
size: once; V: TRBV7-9; J: TRBJ2-1; D: -; DNA: TGTGCCAGCAGCTTAAGGCGGAGGGGCGACAATGAGCAGTTCTTC; CDR3: CASSLRRRGDNEQFF
size: -; V: TRBV7-9; J: TRBJ2-5; D: -; DNA: TGTGCCAGCAGCTTAAGAGGAGGGACATTCTCAGAGACCCAGTACTTC; CDR3: CASSLRGGTFSETQYF
size: -; V: TRBV28; J: TRBJ1-3; D: -; DNA: TGTGCCAGCAGTTCTGCTGGAAACACCATATATTTT; CDR3: CASSSAGNTIYF
size: -; V: TRBV5-1; J: TRBJ2-7; D: TRBD2; DNA: TGCGCCAGCAGCTTGGATACTAGCGGGGGTCTCTACGAGCAGTACTTC; CDR3: CASSLDTSGGLYEQYF
size: -; V: TRBV7-6; J: TRBJ2-1; D: -; DNA: TGTGCCAGCGGCCAGTACAATGAGCAGTTCTTC; CDR3: CASGQYNEQFF
size: -; V: TRBV2; J: TRBJ1-1; D: -; DNA: TGTGCCAGCACCCTTGATGCAGAACTGAACACTGAAGCTTTCTTT; CDR3: CASTLDAELNTEAFF
size: -; V: TRBV28; J: TRBJ2-1; D: -; DNA: TGTGCCAGCAGTTTATGGGCGCAGGGTAGGAACAATGAGCAGTTCTTC; CDR3: CASSLWAQGRNNEQFF
size: -; V: TRBV19; J: TRBJ2-7; D: -; DNA: TGTGCCAGTAGTTTCGGACCGGTCTACGAGCAGTACTTC; CDR3: CASSFGPVYEQYF
size: once; V: TRBV28; J: TRBJ2-7; D: -; DNA: TGTGCCAGCAGTTTAGAGGAATCGGGCGAGCAGTACTTC; CDR3: CASSLEESGEQYF
size: -; V: TRBV5-4; J: TRBJ2-3; D: TRBD1; DNA: TGTGCCAGCAGCTTCCGGACAGGGGCGGCAGATACGCAGTATTTT; CDR3: CASSFRTGAADTQYF